This T cell receptor (beta chain) derives from a study of blood T cell repertoires in COVID-19. Study context: Sites across the United States, Italy and Spain contributed samples from acute and convalescent COVID-19. T cells, B-cell-depleted T cells, or PBMCs provided the cDNA or gDNA that served as material.

In the study's own analysis: Amplifying reference gene primers gave estimates of nucleated cell counts. The assay was immunoSEQ multiplex PCR, and TCRdb's table has in-frame clones only and misses some. V, J and clone size derive from that table, while D and trimming were established from the DNA sequence. The repertoire has about 68,000 clones, roughly 84% of them found once; the top ten carry 8.8%. Trimming cost V 6 bases and J 5 bases, with 19 bases left between them. The length of the CDR3 is 15 residues. CDR1 and CDR2 (germline): LNHNV, YYDKDF (reference sequence). The rearrangement joins TRBV15 to TRBJ1-1; TRBD1 is a possible D gene (6 bases). This receptor was identified in a man in his fifties with active COVID-19. Sequencing was performed on peripheral blood. The CDR3 reads CATREEKQGNTEAFF. The CDR3 coding sequence is TGTGCCACCAGGGAGGAAAAACAGGGTAATACTGAAGCTTTCTTT. Supplemented by reference TRBV15 and TRBJ1-1, the full variable domain reads DAMVIQNPRYQVTQFGKPVTLSCSQTLNHNVMYWYQQKSSQAPKLLFHYYDKDFNNEADTPDNFQSRRPNTSFCFLDIRSPGLGDTAMYLCATREEKQGNTEAFFGQGTRLTVV.